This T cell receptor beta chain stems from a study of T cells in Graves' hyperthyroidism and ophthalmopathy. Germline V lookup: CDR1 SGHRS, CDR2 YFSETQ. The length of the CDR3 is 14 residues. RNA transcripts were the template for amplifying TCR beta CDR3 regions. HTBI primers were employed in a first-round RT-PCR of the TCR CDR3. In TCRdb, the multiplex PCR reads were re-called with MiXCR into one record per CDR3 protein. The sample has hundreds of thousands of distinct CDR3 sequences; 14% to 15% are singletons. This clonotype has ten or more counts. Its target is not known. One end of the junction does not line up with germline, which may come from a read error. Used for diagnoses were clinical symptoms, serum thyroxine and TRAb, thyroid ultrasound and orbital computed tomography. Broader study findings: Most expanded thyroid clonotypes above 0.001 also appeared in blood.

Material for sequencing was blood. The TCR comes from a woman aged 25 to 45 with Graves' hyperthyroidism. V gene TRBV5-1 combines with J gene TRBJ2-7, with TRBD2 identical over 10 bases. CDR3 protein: CASSLSGRAYEQYF. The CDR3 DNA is TGTGCCAGCAGTTTGAGCGGGAGGGCCTACGAGCAGTACTTC.